The present entry profiles one T cell receptor (beta chain) with its context. The sample contains more than one DNA sequence encoding this CDR3. V was shortened by 3 bases and J by 6 bases, with 4 bases between the two germline ends. Germline-derived CDR1 and CDR2 are SGHAT and FQNNGV. The CDR3 is 11 residues long. As processed by the authors: ImmunoSEQ gave junction-only sequences without quality scores, so filtering differed. TCRdb keeps only in-frame clones here, not all; method: immunoSEQ multiplex PCR. V, J and clone size derive from that table, while D and trimming were established from the DNA sequence. The sample contains some 1.5 million clones, approximately 98% of which appear only once. The sample originates from a study of shared clonotypes between healthy human individuals.

V usage is TRBV11-2 and J usage is TRBJ2-3; D uncertain. Source material: naive CD4+ T cells sorted from blood. Subset specified: CD45RA+ positively selected. The TCR comes from a young man in good health. CDR3 bases: TGTGCCAGCAGCTTCGCCGATACGCAGTATTTT. It encodes CASSFADTQYF.